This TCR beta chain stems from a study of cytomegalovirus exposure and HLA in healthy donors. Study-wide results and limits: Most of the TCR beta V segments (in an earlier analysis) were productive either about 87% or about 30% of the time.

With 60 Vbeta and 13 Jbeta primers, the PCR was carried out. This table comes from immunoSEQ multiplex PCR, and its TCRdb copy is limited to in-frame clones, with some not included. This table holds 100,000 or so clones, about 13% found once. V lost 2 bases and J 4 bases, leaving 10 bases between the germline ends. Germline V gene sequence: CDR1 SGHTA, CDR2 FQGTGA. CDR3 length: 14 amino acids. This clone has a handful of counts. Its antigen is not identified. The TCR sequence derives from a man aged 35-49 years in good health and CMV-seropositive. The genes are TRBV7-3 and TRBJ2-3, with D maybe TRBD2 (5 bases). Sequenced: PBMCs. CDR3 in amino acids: CASSLYGGPDTQYF. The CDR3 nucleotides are TGTGCCAGCAGCTTATATGGAGGACCAGATACGCAGTATTTT.